A selection of T cell receptor beta chains follows, all from one sample in a study of T cell responses to AZD1222 COVID-19 vaccine. Using immunoSEQ multiplex PCR, the repertoire was profiled, and TCRdb retains in-frame clones only, with some absent. The sample lists about 150,000 clones, 90% to 95% occurring once. The material sequenced was peripheral blood, taken on day 0 of AZD1222 vaccination. The source of these receptors is an adult in good health. The CDR3 runs from the conserved cysteine through the conserved F or W. D genes are given only for firm matches. Clone size is not always given. Where it is, it says once, few, many or a class for expanded clones.

once - TRBJ1-5 TRBV6-4 CASSTGFQPQHF TGTGCCAGCAGTACAGGGTTTCAGCCCCAGCATTTT
- TRBD2 TRBJ2-5 TRBV7-2 CASSHRRVAGVGQETQYF TGTGCCAGCAGCCATAGGAGGGTAGCGGGGGTGGGTCAAGAGACCCAGTACTTC
- - TRBJ1-3 TRBV5-4 CASSATGSSGNTIYF TGTGCCAGCAGCGCTACAGGGAGCTCTGGAAACACCATATATTTT
- TRBD1 TRBJ2-7 TRBV19 CASTRSQGAYEQYF TGTGCCAGTACCCGAAGCCAGGGGGCCTACGAGCAGTACTTC
- - TRBJ2-7 TRBV5-6 CASKAQGSYEQYF TGTGCCAGCAAGGCACAGGGATCCTACGAGCAGTACTTC
- TRBD1 TRBJ2-5 TRBV3-1/TRBV3-2 CASSRSRQGVGVETQYF TGTGCCAGCAGCCGCAGCCGGCAGGGGGTGGGGGTCGAGACCCAGTACTTC
- - TRBJ2-2 TRBV9 CASSVVRGADTGELFF TGTGCCAGCAGCGTAGTACGGGGGGCGGACACCGGGGAGCTGTTTTTT
- - TRBJ1-1 TRBV5-1 CASSKYLDTEAFF TGCGCCAGCAGCAAGTATTTGGACACTGAAGCTTTCTTT
- - TRBJ2-7 TRBV2 CASSDGRYEQYF TGTGCCAGCAGCGACGGACGATACGAGCAGTACTTC
- - TRBJ1-1 TRBV6-1 CASSDTSLAEAFF TGTGCCAGCAGTGACACGTCTTTGGCTGAAGCTTTCTTT
- TRBD1 TRBJ2-7 TRBV6-5 CASRRQGSYEQYF TGTGCCAGCAGGCGACAGGGCTCCTACGAGCAGTACTTC
- TRBD2 TRBJ2-1 TRBV6-5 CASSRLAGEQFF TGTGCCAGCAGTCGACTAGCGGGTGAGCAGTTCTTC
- - TRBJ2-2 TRBV12-2 CASRPPSGENTGELFF TGTGCAAGTCGCCCCCCTAGCGGGGAGAACACCGGGGAGCTGTTTTTT
- TRBD2 TRBJ2-3 TRBV10-3 CAISGGRGLDTQYF TGTGCCATCAGTGGTGGGCGGGGGTTAGATACGCAGTATTTT
- - TRBJ1-1 TRBV6-4 CASRISPNVILNTEAFF TGTGCCAGCAGGATAAGCCCCAACGTCATCTTGAACACTGAAGCTTTCTTT
- - TRBJ2-7 TRBV7-7 CASSPRDAYEQYF TGTGCTAGCAGCCCAAGGGATGCCTACGAGCAGTACTTC
- - TRBJ1-1 TRBV10-3 CAISELGTNTEAFF TGTGCCATCAGTGAGCTCGGGACCAACACTGAAGCTTTCTTT
- TRBD1 TRBJ2-7 TRBV3-1/TRBV3-2 CASSQGTGTSYEQYF TGTGCCAGCAGCCAAGGGACAGGAACATCCTACGAGCAGTACTTC